The clone carrying this T cell receptor (beta chain) was seen many times. Its antigen remains unidentified. MiXCR was run by TCRdb on the reads, yielding one entry per CDR3 protein. Among approximately 550,000 distinct CDR3 sequences listed, more than 15% were seen once. CDR1 and CDR2 from the germline V gene are GTSNPN and SVGIG (reference sequence). V lost 3 bases and J 1 base, leaving 7 bases between the germline ends. CDR3 length: 14 amino acids. These data are taken from a study of T cell repertoires in cytomegalovirus infection. About the study: CMV infection together with matching HLA type was indicated by public TCR beta signatures. Study observations and caveats: There were HLA-C-restricted CMV-specific TCR beta clonotypes dominating the ex vivo response.

Sequenced input: CD8+ T cells from PBMCs. V and J are TRBV30 and TRBJ2-6; tentative D call: TRBD1 (5 bases). The receptor was derived from a human donor in good health (CMV status not recorded). Some clones in this sample may be carry-over from other donors' samples. This CDR3 is CAWSPGSGANVLTF. The DNA of the CDR3 is TGTGCCTGGAGCCCAGGGTCTGGGGCCAACGTCCTGACTTTC. The entire variable domain, with the rest obtained from reference TRBV30 and TRBJ2-6, is as follows: SQTIHQWPATLVQPVGSPLSLECTVEGTSNPNLYWYRQAAGRGLQLLFYSVGIGQISSEVPQNLSASRPQDRQFILSSKKLLLSDSGFYLCAWSPGSGANVLTFGAGSRLTVL.